One sample yielded the 9 T cell receptor beta chains listed below, sequenced in a study of blood T cell repertoires in COVID-19. Only in-frame clones appear in the TCRdb table, and some are missing; sequencing was by immunoSEQ multiplex PCR. The sample gives around 230,000 clones, roughly 85% of which show up once; about 2% is in the top ten. The sequenced sample consisted of peripheral blood. Receptors originate from a man between 25 and 39 years old who had recovered from COVID-19.

The chain uses TRBV5-1 and TRBJ2-7, with TRBD2 identical over 9 bases. J gave up 5 bases and V 0 bases, and 6 bases lay outside the gene matches. Germline V gene sequence: CDR1 SGHRS, CDR2 YFSETQ. The CDR3 runs 15 residues. The CDR3 sequence is CASSLVGTSPDEQYF. As DNA, the CDR3 is TGCGCCAGCAGCTTGGTGGGGACTAGCCCTGACGAGCAGTACTTC.

The chain joins TRBV9 to TRBJ2-3; 9 bases fit TRBD1. The CDR3 covers 18 residues. Per germline, CDR1 SGDLS and CDR2 YYNGEE. V shed 4 bases, J shed 8 bases, and the junction held 20 bases outside the gene matches. CDR3 amino acids: CASSPKGGDRASLGTQYF. The CDR3 nucleotides read TGTGCCAGCAGCCCAAAGGGGGGGGACAGGGCATCATTGGGTACGCAGTATTTT.

V usage is TRBV2 and J usage is TRBJ1-3; tentatively, D is TRBD1 (6 bases). Trimming shortened V by 7 bases and J by 4 bases, and 11 bases separated the two germline ends. The CDR3 has 13 residues. CDR1 is SNHLY, CDR2 FYNNEI, per germline. The CDR3 region is CASTGGPGNTIYF. The CDR3 coding sequence is TGTGCCAGCACGGGGGGGCCCGGAAACACCATATATTTT.

The genes are TRBV2 and TRBJ1-6, with 7 bases aligning to TRBD1. Germline V CDR1 and CDR2: SNHLY, FYNNEI. V shed 4 bases, J shed 10 bases, and the junction held 7 bases outside the gene matches. The CDR3 covers 14 residues. The CDR3 nucleotides are TGTGCCAGCAGTGCTCGAGCAGGGGGATCACCCCTCCACTTT. This encodes CASSARAGGSPLHF. The full variable domain, rest sourced from reference TRBV2 and TRBJ1-6, is EPEVTQTPSHQVTQMGQEVILRCVPISNHLYFYWYRQILGQKVEFLVSFYNNEISEKSEIFDDQFSVERPDGSNFTLKIRSTKLEDSAMYFCASSARAGGSPLHFGNGTRLTVT.

The rearrangement links TRBV30 to TRBJ2-7; 11 bases agree with TRBD1. CDR1 and CDR2 (germline): GTSNPN, SVGIG (reference sequence). The V segment lost 3 bases and the J segment 0 bases; nucleotides outside the gene matches: 1. The CDR3 consists of 14 residues. Here the CDR3 reads CAWRGQGDSYEQYF. The DNA of the CDR3 is TGTGCCTGGAGGGGACAGGGGGACTCCTACGAGCAGTACTTC.

The chain employs TRBV6-6 and TRBJ1-2; 7 positions match TRBD1. CDR1 is MNHNY, CDR2 SVGAGI, per germline (reference sequence). Germline trimming cut 6 bases from V and 2 bases from J; bases unmatched to any gene: 3. The CDR3 runs to 13 residues. The CDR3 coding sequence is TGTGCCAGCAGGACGGACAGGAACTATGGCTACACCTTC. Encoded protein: CASRTDRNYGYTF.

The V gene is TRBV5-1, the J gene TRBJ1-2; tentatively, D is TRBD1 (6 bases). The CDR3 is made up of 14 amino acids. The V end was cut by 0 bases, the J end by 2 bases, with 8 bases between. Germline values: CDR1 SGHRS, CDR2 YFSETQ. The CDR3 here is CASSLEQGNYGYTF. CDR3 nucleotides: TGCGCCAGCAGCTTGGAGCAGGGGAACTATGGCTACACCTTC.

The chain is built from TRBV27 and TRBJ2-7; 9 positions agree with TRBD1. V lost 8 bases to trimming and J lost 2 bases; unmatched junction nucleotides: 10. Germline CDR1 is MNHEY and CDR2 is SMNVEV (reference sequence). This CDR3 comprises 15 residues. The CDR3 here is CASGRPGTGTYEQYF. The CDR3 region has the DNA TGTGCCAGCGGGAGACCCGGGACAGGGACCTACGAGCAGTACTTC.

The rearrangement uses TRBV4-2 and TRBJ2-1; D possibly corresponds to TRBD2 (6 bases). The V gene's germline CDR1 is LGHNA and CDR2 YNFKEQ. The CDR3 length is 16 residues. Trimming cost V 1 base and J 5 bases, with 15 bases left between them. Written as DNA, the CDR3 is TGTGCCAGCAGCCAAGTGAGTGGGGGGATCGACAATGAGCAGTTCTTC. Translated, it gives CASSQVSGGIDNEQFF.